This T cell receptor beta chain was identified during a study of blood T cell repertoires in COVID-19 (dated by TCRdb to 2019 to 2021). Some background on the complete study: The collaborator samples originated in the United States, Italy and Spain and spanned the acute and convalescent phases of COVID-19. The repertoires were made available in a free public database intended to serve as a resource for research on the immune response to SARS-CoV-2. Subjects who had been exposed to COVID-19, were actively infected with it, or had recovered from it provided the deeply sampled blood TCRbeta repertoires that made up the dataset. The prospective study material was composed of cDNA or gDNA derived from T cells, B-cell-depleted T cells, or PBMCs. Samples were obtained from the ongoing ImmuneRACE study (first 160 participants) and from some 1,200 subjects provided by 6 global collaborators. Where HLA class I and class II types were available, the types were taken from metadata supplied by the sample provider, not from assay-based typing. Sample metadata almost always included a de-identified subject ID, COVID-19 status, age in years and sex.

As concerns this clone: Its target antigen remains unknown. Per-base quality was not reported, and no clone a single base away is much larger than it.

Here is what the overall study found, with its caveats: The quantity of clinical and demographic metadata differed by source and by participant and was supplied without curation.

Whole blood was collected in K2EDTA tubes by collaborating institutions according to the institutions' own protocols. For TCRbeta analysis, collaborators shipped samples as frozen whole blood, isolated PBMCs, or DNA extracted from either of those sample types. V is shortened by 3 bases, J by 2 bases, and the region joining them spans 14 bases. From its cysteine to its phenylalanine, the CDR3 spans 15 amino acids. Only the CDR3 region is kept as DNA, spanning 45 bases read in frame from base 1. CDR1 and CDR2 are read off the germline V gene (reference sequence) as SGHNT and YYREEE. TCRbeta CDR3 regions were amplified from genomic DNA by means of the immunoSEQ Assay, a bias-controlled multiplex PCR. In the original analysis: The number of nucleated cells in each sample was estimated by amplification of reference gene primers within the assay. To quantify the absolute abundance of each unique TCRbeta CDR3 rearrangement, sequence reads were collapsed and filtered. Productive Simpson clonality was computed per sample as the square root of Simpson's diversity index over productive rearrangements. TCRdb obtained this table from immuneACCESS and retained in-frame rearrangements with V and J assigned. These tables miss some clones; where compared with another copy, unresolved V genes account for less than half of the shortfall, and the remainder is unexplained. V and J calls and clone size are copied from that table; D and trimming were computed from the DNA. The sample has roughly 95,000 clones on record, approximately 84% of them singletons. Jointly, the top ten make up about 24% of the sample.

The material sequenced was peripheral blood. This receptor chain uses TRBV5-4 and TRBJ1-2; a weak D assignment points to TRBD1 (5 bases agree). The source is a human donor in a cohort sampled during active COVID-19. The CDR3 has the sequence CASSYVARANYGYTF. The DNA sequence is as follows: TGTGCCAGCAGCTACGTGGCCAGGGCAAACTATGGCTACACCTTC.